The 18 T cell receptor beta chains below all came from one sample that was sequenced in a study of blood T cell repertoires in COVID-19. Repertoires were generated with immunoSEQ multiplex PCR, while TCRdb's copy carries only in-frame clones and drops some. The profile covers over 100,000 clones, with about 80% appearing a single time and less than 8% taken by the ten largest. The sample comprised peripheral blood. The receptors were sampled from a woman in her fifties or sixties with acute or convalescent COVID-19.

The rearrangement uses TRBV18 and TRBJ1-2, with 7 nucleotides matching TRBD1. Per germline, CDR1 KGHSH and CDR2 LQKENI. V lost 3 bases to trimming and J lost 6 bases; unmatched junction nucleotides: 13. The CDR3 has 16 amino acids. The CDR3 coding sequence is TGTGCCAGCTCACCCCCGACAGGGACATTTGGAAATGGCTACACCTTC. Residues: CASSPPTGTFGNGYTF.

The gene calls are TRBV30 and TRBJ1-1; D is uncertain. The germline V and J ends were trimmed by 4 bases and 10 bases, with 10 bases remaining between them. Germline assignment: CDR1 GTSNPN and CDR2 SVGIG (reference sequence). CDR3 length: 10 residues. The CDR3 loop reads CAWKPLAAFF. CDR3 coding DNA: TGTGCCTGGAAGCCGTTAGCAGCTTTCTTT. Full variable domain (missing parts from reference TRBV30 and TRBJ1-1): SQTIHQWPATLVQPVGSPLSLECTVEGTSNPNLYWYRQAAGRGLQLLFYSVGIGQISSEVPQNLSASRPQDRQFILSSKKLLLSDSGFYLCAWKPLAAFFGQGTRLTVV.

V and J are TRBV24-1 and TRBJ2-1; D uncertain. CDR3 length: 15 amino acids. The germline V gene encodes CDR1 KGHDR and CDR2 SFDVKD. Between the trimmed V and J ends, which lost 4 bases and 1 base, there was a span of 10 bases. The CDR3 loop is CATSETADSYNEQFF. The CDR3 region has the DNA TGTGCCACCAGTGAAACGGCGGATTCCTACAATGAGCAGTTCTTC.

The CDR3 protein is CASSADADRVKSPLHF. CDR3 coding DNA: TGTGCCAGCAGCGCGGACGCAGACAGGGTCAAATCACCCCTCCACTTT. The V gene is TRBV5-6, the J gene TRBJ1-6; 7 positions agree with TRBD1. CDR3 length: 16 residues. Germline assignment: CDR1 SGHDT and CDR2 YYEEEE. The J segment lost 10 bases and the V segment lost 4 bases, leaving 14 bases of the junction unmatched.

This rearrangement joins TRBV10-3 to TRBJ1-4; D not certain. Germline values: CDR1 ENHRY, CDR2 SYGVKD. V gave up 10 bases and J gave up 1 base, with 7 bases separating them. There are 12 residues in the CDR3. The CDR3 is CATAGTNEKLFF. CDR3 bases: TGTGCCACCGCGGGAACTAATGAAAAACTGTTTTTT.

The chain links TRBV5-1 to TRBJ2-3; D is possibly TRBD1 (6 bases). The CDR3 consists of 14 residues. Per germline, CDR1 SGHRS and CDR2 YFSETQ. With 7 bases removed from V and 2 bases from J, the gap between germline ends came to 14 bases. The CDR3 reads CASSSTGNTDTQYF. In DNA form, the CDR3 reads TGCGCCAGCTCTTCTACAGGGAACACAGATACGCAGTATTTT.

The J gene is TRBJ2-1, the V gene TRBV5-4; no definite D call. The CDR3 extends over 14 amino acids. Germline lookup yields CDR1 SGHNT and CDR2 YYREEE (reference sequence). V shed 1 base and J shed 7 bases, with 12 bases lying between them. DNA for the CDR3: TGTGCCAGCAGCTTGTATTCCCCTTTAAATGAGCAGTTCTTC. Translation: CASSLYSPLNEQFF.

CDR3 region: CASSDVRGDSPLHF. CDR3 DNA sequence: TGTGCCAGTAGTGATGTTAGGGGTGATTCACCCCTCCACTTT. The gene calls are TRBV19 and TRBJ1-6; the D gene is possibly TRBD1 (5 bases). This CDR3 has 14 residues. V was cut by 5 bases and J by 8 bases, with 13 bases left in between. Germline V CDR1 and CDR2: LNHDA, SQIVND (reference sequence). The complete variable domain, with remaining parts taken from reference TRBV19 and TRBJ1-6, reads DGGITQSPKYLFRKEGQNVTLSCEQNLNHDAMYWYRQDPGQGLRLIYYSQIVNDFQKGDIAEGYSVSREKKESFPLTVTSAQKNPTAFYLCASSDVRGDSPLHFGNGTRLTVT.

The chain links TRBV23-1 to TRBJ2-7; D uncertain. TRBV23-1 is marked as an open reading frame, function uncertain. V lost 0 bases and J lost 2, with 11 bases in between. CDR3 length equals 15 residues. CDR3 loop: CASSQSVDTTYEQYF. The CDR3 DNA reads TGCGCCAGCAGTCAATCCGTAGACACAACCTACGAGCAGTACTTC.

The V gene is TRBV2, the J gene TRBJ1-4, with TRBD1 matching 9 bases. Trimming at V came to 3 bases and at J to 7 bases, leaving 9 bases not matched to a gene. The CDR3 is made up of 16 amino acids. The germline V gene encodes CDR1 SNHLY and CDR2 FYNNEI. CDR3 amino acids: CASSEDRGSTFEKLFF. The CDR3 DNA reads TGTGCCAGCAGTGAGGACAGGGGATCCACTTTTGAAAAACTGTTTTTT.

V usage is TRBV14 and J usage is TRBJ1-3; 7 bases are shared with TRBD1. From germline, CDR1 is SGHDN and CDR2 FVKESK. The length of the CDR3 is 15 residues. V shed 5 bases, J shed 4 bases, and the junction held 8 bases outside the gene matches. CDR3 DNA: TGTGCCAGCAGCGTGCTAACAGGGGCAGGAAACACCATATATTTT. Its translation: CASSVLTGAGNTIYF.

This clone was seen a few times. The chain's CDR3 is CASTEGSSGKNIQYF. The CDR3 nucleotides read TGTGCCAGCACCGAGGGGAGTAGCGGGAAAAACATTCAGTACTTC. The genes are TRBV2 and TRBJ2-4; TRBD2 agrees at 7 bases. After removal of 7 bases from V and 4 bases from J, the junction contained 10 bases not matched to a gene. Looked up from germline, CDR1 is SNHLY and CDR2 is FYNNEI. The CDR3 consists of 15 residues.

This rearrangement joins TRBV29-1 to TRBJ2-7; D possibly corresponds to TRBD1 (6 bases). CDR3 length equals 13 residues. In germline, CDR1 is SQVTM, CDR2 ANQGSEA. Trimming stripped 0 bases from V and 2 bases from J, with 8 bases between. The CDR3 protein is CSVEDPGAYEQYF. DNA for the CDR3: TGCAGCGTTGAAGATCCAGGGGCCTACGAGCAGTACTTC.

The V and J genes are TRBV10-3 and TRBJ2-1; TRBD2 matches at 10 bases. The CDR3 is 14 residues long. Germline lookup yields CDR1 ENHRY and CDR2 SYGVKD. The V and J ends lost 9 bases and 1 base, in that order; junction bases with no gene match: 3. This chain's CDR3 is CAIASGGSYNEQFF. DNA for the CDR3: TGTGCCATAGCTAGCGGGGGTTCCTACAATGAGCAGTTCTTC.

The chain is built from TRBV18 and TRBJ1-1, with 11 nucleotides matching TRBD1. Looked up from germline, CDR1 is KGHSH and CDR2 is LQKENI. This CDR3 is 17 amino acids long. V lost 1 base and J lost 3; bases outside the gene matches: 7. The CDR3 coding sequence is TGTGCCAGCTCACCACGTAAATCGGACAGGGGGCACACTGAAGCTTTCTTT. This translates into CASSPRKSDRGHTEAFF.

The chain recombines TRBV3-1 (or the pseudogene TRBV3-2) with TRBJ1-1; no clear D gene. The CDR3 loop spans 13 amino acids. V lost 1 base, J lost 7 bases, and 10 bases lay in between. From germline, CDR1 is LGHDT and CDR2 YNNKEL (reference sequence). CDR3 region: CASSQGPGLEAFF. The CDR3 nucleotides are TGTGCCAGCAGCCAAGGACCAGGACTTGAAGCTTTCTTT.

CDR3: CASSPGHQSTDTQYF. CDR3 DNA sequence: TGTGCCAGCTCACCGGGACACCAGAGCACAGATACGCAGTATTTT. The rearrangement uses TRBV18 and TRBJ2-3; TRBD1 is a possible D gene (6 bases). CDR1 and CDR2 from the germline V gene are KGHSH and LQKENI. V shed 3 bases and J shed 0 bases, with 10 bases lying between them. CDR3 length equals 15 residues.

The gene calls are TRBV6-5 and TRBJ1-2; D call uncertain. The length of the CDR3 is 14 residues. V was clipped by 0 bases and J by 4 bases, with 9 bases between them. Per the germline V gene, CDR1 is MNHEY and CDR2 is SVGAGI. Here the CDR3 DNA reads TGTGCCAGCAGTTACTCGTACTCGAGCTATGGCTACACCTTC. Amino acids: CASSYSYSSYGYTF.